This T cell receptor beta chain was recorded in a study of T cell responses to AZD1222 COVID-19 vaccine. Trimming cost V 10 bases and J 12 bases; bases outside gene matches: 13. The CDR3 contains 13 residues. From germline, CDR1 is MDHEN and CDR2 SYDVKM. This clone was detected once. Its antigen is still unknown. The study, taken as a whole, reports: Among those given AZD1222, only five or six were seropositive at baseline.

Here immunoSEQ multiplex PCR was the method, and the copy in TCRdb shows in-frame clones only, minus some. Here the sample spans some 150,000 clones, just under 90% being singletons. V usage is TRBV28 and J usage is TRBJ2-1; 9 bases map to TRBD2. Sample: peripheral blood, taken 28 days after the second dose of the MenACWY control vaccine. This receptor was obtained from an adult who received the MenACWY meningococcal vaccine as a control. The DNA for the CDR3 is TGTGCCACCACTAGCGGGTTTCAGGTAGGGCAGTTCTTC. Protein: CATTSGFQVGQFF.